These T cell receptor beta chains were read from a single sample in a study of beta chain features in type 1 diabetes. The data were produced by immunoSEQ multiplex PCR, yet TCRdb's version contains in-frame clones alone and is incomplete. Among about 370,000 clones listed, 8.5% to 10% were seen once. Sequenced material: central memory CD4+ T cells from blood. The receptor source for this set is a man aged 25-40 years with type 1 diabetes. CDR3s include the opening cysteine and the closing phenylalanine or tryptophan. A D gene is named only where the DNA matches it firmly. The size field is filled for only some rows; it gives once, few, many or a size class.

j_gene,len,d_gene,abundance,v_gene,CDR3aa,CDR3nt
TRBJ2-1,17,-,many,TRBV5-1,CASSLRDSGEAYNEQFF,TGCGCCAGCAGCTTGAGGGACTCTGGGGAGGCTTACAATGAGCAGTTCTTC
TRBJ2-6,16,-,many,TRBV27,CASSTTVSSGANVLTF,TGTGCCAGCAGTACGACAGTTAGCTCTGGGGCCAACGTCCTGACTTTC
TRBJ2-2,16,TRBD1,-,TRBV6-5,CASSCSGGAGTGELFF,TGTGCCAGCAGTTGCTCAGGGGGCGCGGGCACCGGGGAGCTGTTTTTT
TRBJ2-2,17,TRBD2,once,TRBV7-9,CASITGASGSFTGELFF,TGTGCCAGCATTACGGGGGCTAGCGGGAGTTTCACCGGGGAGCTGTTTTTT
TRBJ1-2,12,-,few,TRBV28,CASVDTNYGYTF,TGTGCCAGCGTAGACACCAACTATGGCTACACCTTC
TRBJ1-1,13,-,-,TRBV7-2,CASSLTGNTEAFF,TGTGCCAGCAGCTTGACGGGGAACACTGAAGCTTTCTTT
TRBJ2-1,15,TRBD2,-,TRBV4-3,CASSRGGSSGNEQFF,TGCGCCAGCAGCCGGGGCGGGAGCTCTGGCAATGAGCAGTTCTTC
TRBJ2-3,15,TRBD1,-,TRBV7-9,CASSLAGQGADTQYF,TGTGCCAGCAGCTTAGCCGGACAGGGGGCAGATACGCAGTATTTT
TRBJ2-4,16,TRBD1,few,TRBV5-4,CASSPDRTGVKNIQYF,TGTGCCAGCAGCCCAGACCGGACAGGGGTCAAAAACATTCAGTACTTC
TRBJ1-1,14,TRBD1,-,TRBV15,CATSRDGTATEAFF,TGTGCCACCAGCAGAGATGGGACAGCCACTGAAGCTTTCTTT
TRBJ2-2,13,-,few,TRBV5-1,CATSFFYTGELFF,TGCGCCACCAGTTTCTTCTACACCGGGGAGCTGTTTTTT
TRBJ1-4,13,TRBD1,few,TRBV19,CASSMGQVEKLFF,TGTGCCAGTAGTATGGGACAGGTGGAAAAACTGTTTTTT
TRBJ1-3,15,-,few,TRBV7-9,CASSFPESSGNTIYF,TGTGCCAGCAGCTTTCCCGAGAGCTCTGGAAACACCATATATTTT
TRBJ2-7,14,-,-,TRBV5-1,CASSPSGKGYEQYF,TGCGCCAGTTCGCCCTCAGGGAAAGGCTACGAGCAGTACTTC
TRBJ2-7,13,-,-,TRBV7-9,CASSLSRAHEQYF,TGTGCCAGCAGCTTATCCAGGGCTCACGAGCAGTACTTC
TRBJ1-4,15,-,many,TRBV9,CASSALQGHNEKLFF,TGTGCCAGCAGCGCCTTACAGGGTCATAATGAAAAACTGTTTTTT
TRBJ2-1,17,TRBD2,many,TRBV19,CASSILGTSGSHNEQFF,TGTGCCAGTAGTATACTGGGGACTAGCGGGAGCCACAATGAGCAGTTCTTC
TRBJ2-7,17,-,-,TRBV5-6,CASSLALQGASSYEQYF,TGTGCCAGCAGCTTGGCCCTTCAGGGTGCGAGCTCCTACGAGCAGTACTTC
TRBJ2-1,15,-,-,TRBV5-4,CASSSLIGGTLEQFF,TGTGCCAGCAGCTCGTTGATCGGCGGGACGCTAGAGCAGTTCTTC
TRBJ2-1,16,TRBD1,few,TRBV7-3,CASSLKGGRRNNEQFF,TGTGCCAGCAGCTTAAAAGGGGGCCGGCGCAACAATGAGCAGTTCTTC
TRBJ1-5,13,-,few,TRBV19,CASSLQDSQPQHF,TGTGCCAGTAGTCTCCAGGACAGCCAGCCCCAGCATTTT
TRBJ2-5,14,-,many,TRBV5-6,CASSLYQGSETQYF,TGTGCCAGCAGCTTGTATCAGGGGTCAGAGACCCAGTACTTC
TRBJ2-3,16,TRBD2,few,TRBV9,CASSPLAGGGTDTQYF,TGTGCCAGCAGCCCATTAGCGGGAGGAGGCACAGATACGCAGTATTTT
TRBJ2-1,14,TRBD1,-,TRBV19,CASSTRDRFNEQFF,TGTGCCAGTAGTACCCGGGACAGGTTTAATGAGCAGTTCTTC
TRBJ2-3,14,-,-,TRBV5-1,CASSPILLADTQYF,TGCGCCAGCAGCCCTATCTTGTTAGCAGATACGCAGTATTTT
TRBJ2-7,15,TRBD1,few,TRBV7-2,CASSLGGTGLYEQYF,TGTGCCAGCAGCTTAGGGGGGACAGGGTTGTACGAGCAGTACTTC
TRBJ2-1,15,TRBD2,few,TRBV13,CASSLRKVLAGQQFF,TGTGCCAGCAGCTTAAGGAAGGTCCTAGCGGGACAGCAGTTCTTC
TRBJ2-6,16,-,-,TRBV6-5,CASSYSTEAGANVLTF,TGTGCCAGCAGTTACTCGACTGAGGCCGGGGCCAACGTCCTGACTTTC
TRBJ1-2,14,TRBD1,few,TRBV9,CASSPDRGSYGYTF,TGTGCCAGCAGCCCGGACAGGGGGTCCTATGGCTACACCTTC
TRBJ2-5,14,TRBD2,-,TRBV11-3,CASSLTSGEETQYF,TGTGCCAGCAGCTTAACTAGCGGGGAAGAGACCCAGTACTTC
TRBJ2-1,15,-,-,TRBV23-1,CASSQFETGSNEQFF,TGCGCCAGCAGTCAATTTGAAACAGGCTCGAATGAGCAGTTCTTC
TRBJ1-4,14,-,-,TRBV10-3,CAISEGAVNEKLFF,TGTGCCATCAGTGAAGGGGCTGTTAATGAAAAACTGTTTTTT
TRBJ1-5,16,-,-,TRBV7-9,CASSYDLAGGNQPQHF,TGTGCCAGCAGTTACGACCTTGCTGGTGGCAATCAGCCCCAGCATTTT
TRBJ2-1,16,-,once,TRBV5-1,CASSLTGNTVYNEQFF,TGCGCCAGCAGCTTGACGGGTAATACAGTCTACAATGAGCAGTTCTTC
TRBJ2-5,15,-,-,TRBV30,CAWSVLGRAGETQYF,TGTGCCTGGAGTGTACTCGGCAGGGCGGGAGAGACCCAGTACTTC
TRBJ2-1,11,TRBD1,many,TRBV5-4,CASKGQFEQFF,TGTGCTAGCAAGGGACAGTTTGAGCAGTTCTTC
TRBJ2-3,15,TRBD1,few,TRBV7-2,CASTSGQGNTDTQYF,TGTGCCAGCACCTCTGGACAGGGGAACACAGATACGCAGTATTTT
TRBJ2-7,13,-,few,TRBV5-1,CASSLVEGYEQYF,TGCGCCAGCAGCTTGGTCGAGGGCTACGAGCAGTACTTC
TRBJ2-7,14,-,few,TRBV5-4,CASSPGTDFYEQYF,TGTGCCAGCAGCCCCGGGACGGACTTCTACGAGCAGTACTTC
TRBJ2-1,14,TRBD1,many,TRBV18,CASSPGTGEHEQFF,TGTGCCAGCTCACCGGGGACAGGAGAACATGAGCAGTTCTTC
TRBJ2-5,15,-,few,TRBV28,CASSSAVDLQETQYF,TGTGCCAGCAGTTCAGCGGTAGACCTCCAAGAGACCCAGTACTTC
TRBJ2-7,14,-,few,TRBV6-1,CASAQGQDYYEQYF,TGTGCCAGCGCCCAAGGACAGGACTACTACGAGCAGTACTTC